Listed below are T cell receptor beta chains from one sample, sequenced in a study of a mutant IDH1 vaccine in newly diagnosed glioma. The protocol was immunoSEQ multiplex PCR, while the TCRdb copy is restricted to in-frame clones and leaves out a portion. The data show approximately 70,000 clones, more than 65% seen once. Sequences were derived from PBMCs, sampled from a glioma patient treated with radiotherapy, temozolomide or both. The receptors derive from a man in his forties or fifties with glioma. Each CDR3 is given with its conserved first and last residue. D genes are given only for firm matches. Not every row has a clone size; where given, it reads once, few, many or a size class.

size	D	V	J	DNA	CDR3
-	-	TRBV19	TRBJ2-7	TGTGCCAGTTTGGCGTTCTACGAGCAGTACTTC	CASLAFYEQYF
-	TRBD1	TRBV9	TRBJ2-7	TGTGCCAGCAGCGTAGACGTCCAGGGGGCGGGAAACGAGCAGTACTTC	CASSVDVQGAGNEQYF
-	-	TRBV5-6	TRBJ2-5	TGTGCCAGCAGCTTGGTTAGCGAGGGGACCCAGTACTTC	CASSLVSEGTQYF
once	TRBD2	TRBV4-2	TRBJ2-5	TGTGCCAGCAGCCTCCCGGGACTAGCAGGGGAGACCCAGTACTTC	CASSLPGLAGETQYF
-	-	TRBV6-5	TRBJ2-7	TGTGCCAGCAATCCAGGGGGGGGTTACGAGCAGTACTTC	CASNPGGGYEQYF
few	-	TRBV6-1	TRBJ1-1	TGTGCCAGCAGTGAAGCTTCATTCCCGGCTGAAGCTTTCTTT	CASSEASFPAEAFF
few	-	TRBV4-3	TRBJ1-5	TGCGCCAGCAGCCAAGATGGGGGGCAGGGTAATCAGCCCCAGCATTTT	CASSQDGGQGNQPQHF
-	TRBD1	TRBV6-5	TRBJ1-4	TGTGCCAGCAGTTACTCGACAGGGAATGAAAAACTGTTTTTT	CASSYSTGNEKLFF
-	-	TRBV29-1	TRBJ2-3	TGCAGCGTACGGACAGATACGCAGTATTTT	CSVRTDTQYF
-	-	TRBV6-5	TRBJ1-2	TGTGCCAGCAGAACAGCCGCGGAGGGCTACACCTTC	CASRTAAEGYTF
once	-	TRBV9	TRBJ1-1	TGTGCCAGCAGCCCTCGGGGGGCAGAGAACACTGAAGCTTTCTTT	CASSPRGAENTEAFF
-	-	TRBV27	TRBJ2-2	TGTGCCAGCAGTTTGCCTCAGGGGGAGCTGTTTTTT	CASSLPQGELFF
-	-	TRBV7-2	TRBJ2-7	TGTGCCAGCATTCTTACGGGGAGTCAGGGTAACTACGAGCAGTACTTC	CASILTGSQGNYEQYF
-	-	TRBV9	TRBJ2-6	TGTGCCAGCAGCGTTTGGGACTCTGGGGCCAACGTCCTGACTTTC	CASSVWDSGANVLTF
-	TRBD1	TRBV5-1	TRBJ1-2	TGCGCCAGCAGCTTGGGGACAGGGACAACCATCTATGGCTACACCTTC	CASSLGTGTTIYGYTF
-	-	TRBV19	TRBJ1-2	TGTGCCAGTAGTATAGATCGGAGGACAGTAACTAACTATGGCTACACCTTC	CASSIDRRTVTNYGYTF
few	-	TRBV9	TRBJ2-7	TGTGCCAGCAGCCCAGGGGGAGGAATCTACGAGCAGTACTTC	CASSPGGGIYEQYF
-	-	TRBV6-5	TRBJ2-1	TGTGCCAGTAGTTTAGGCGCCTACAATGAGCAGTTCTTC	CASSLGAYNEQFF
-	TRBD1	TRBV5-4	TRBJ1-6	TGTGCCAGCAGCCAGGGGGCGCCGGATCGACAGGGCAATTCACCCCTCCACTTT	CASSQGAPDRQGNSPLHF
-	-	TRBV6-5	TRBJ1-4	TGTGCCAGCAGCTATCGACAGGCTAATGAAAAACTGTTTTTT	CASSYRQANEKLFF
-	-	TRBV27	TRBJ2-2	TGTGCCAGCAGTTTTTCTAGCGACACCGGGGAGCTGTTTTTT	CASSFSSDTGELFF
-	TRBD1	TRBV5-1	TRBJ1-5	TGCGCCAGCAGCCCGGGACAGGGTAGAGATCAGCCCCAGCATTTT	CASSPGQGRDQPQHF
-	-	TRBV6-1	TRBJ1-5	TGTGCCAGCACCACGGAGGGACACAACAATCAGCCCCAGCATTTT	CASTTEGHNNQPQHF
-	-	TRBV5-4	TRBJ1-3	TGTGCCAGCAGCCTCAGCGACGGGAACACCATATATTTT	CASSLSDGNTIYF
few	-	TRBV4-1	TRBJ1-1	TGCGCCAGCAGCCAAGATCTTCGGGCGAACACTGAAGCTTTCTTT	CASSQDLRANTEAFF
-	-	TRBV10-3	TRBJ1-1	TGTGCCATCAGTGTATCAGGGGCTAACACTGAAGCTTTCTTT	CAISVSGANTEAFF
-	-	TRBV6-1	TRBJ1-1	TGTGCCAGCAGTGAAGACTTGAACACTGAAGCTTTCTTT	CASSEDLNTEAFF
-	-	TRBV5-1	TRBJ2-1	TGCGCCAGCAGCTTGTTTGGCCCAGACAATGAGCAGTTCTTC	CASSLFGPDNEQFF
-	-	TRBV7-9	TRBJ1-1	TGTGCCAGCGCCCGAGGGGGGAACACTGAAGCTTTCTTT	CASARGGNTEAFF
-	-	TRBV30	TRBJ1-1	TGTGCCTGGATTCTTCTTAGGGAAGCTTTCTTT	CAWILLREAFF
-	-	TRBV30	TRBJ2-7	TGTGCCTGGAGTCCAGGAAAACCCTACGAGCAGTACTTC	CAWSPGKPYEQYF
-	-	TRBV7-2	TRBJ2-3	TGTGCCAGCAGCTCCGGGTATACGCAGTATTTT	CASSSGYTQYF
-	-	TRBV5-6	TRBJ1-5	TGTGCCAGCAGCTTGGGCCGGGTGAATCAGCCCCAGCATTTT	CASSLGRVNQPQHF
-	-	TRBV25-1	TRBJ2-7	TGTGCCAGCAGTGCCCCGGGGCGGGGGCAGTACTTC	CASSAPGRGQYF
few	-	TRBV19	TRBJ2-2	TGTGCCAGTAGTCTCGAGGGGGGCCGCGGGGAGCTGTTTTTT	CASSLEGGRGELFF
-	TRBD1	TRBV19	TRBJ1-1	TGTGCCAGTAGTATTGGGACAGGGGGTCCCACTGAAGCTTTCTTT	CASSIGTGGPTEAFF
-	-	TRBV14	TRBJ2-7	TGTGCCAGCAGCCACCTTGGTGCCCGATACGAGCAGTACTTC	CASSHLGARYEQYF
-	-	TRBV2	TRBJ1-5	TGTGCCAGCAGTGTCAGTCCGACAGGCAATCAGCCCCAGCATTTT	CASSVSPTGNQPQHF
once	-	TRBV5-4	TRBJ2-3	TGTGCCAGCAGCTGGAGGGGCACAGATACGCAGTATTTT	CASSWRGTDTQYF
-	TRBD1	TRBV6-1	TRBJ1-2	TGTGCCAGCAGTGAACCCCGGACAGGTAATGGCTACACCTTC	CASSEPRTGNGYTF
-	-	TRBV2	TRBJ1-1	TGTGCCAGCAGGGAGGGGGTGTGGACTGAAGCTTTCTTT	CASREGVWTEAFF
-	TRBD2	TRBV30	TRBJ2-1	TGTGCCTGGGCCGGGACTAGCGGGTACCACAATGAGCAGTTCTTC	CAWAGTSGYHNEQFF
-	TRBD1	TRBV11-2	TRBJ2-7	TGTGCCAGCAGATCCGGGGACAGGGGAACCTACGAGCAGTACTTC	CASRSGDRGTYEQYF
-	-	TRBV7-2	TRBJ1-2	TGTGCCAGCAGCGTTCGGACAGCAAGCCTATCTAACTATGGCTACACCTTC	CASSVRTASLSNYGYTF
-	TRBD1	TRBV19	TRBJ1-2	TGTGCCAGTAGTATAGGACAGGGAGGCTATGGCTACACCTTC	CASSIGQGGYGYTF